This entry lists 2 T cell receptor beta chains sequenced from one sample in a study of T-cell reconstitution after alpha-beta-depleted transplantation in children. Preparing the TCRbeta library involved the use of unique molecular identifiers. TCRdb reanalysed the PCR reads using MiXCR and keeps one entry per CDR3 protein. The sample records a few hundred thousand distinct CDR3 sequences, around 27% being singletons. The specimen comprised PBMCs, sampled before TCRalphabeta/CD19-depleted stem cell transplant. These TCRs come from a boy less than two years old with Wiskott-Aldrich syndrome, due to receive a stem cell transplant.

This clonotype was observed a handful of times. Here the CDR3 reads CASSIGETYEQYF. The CDR3 bases are TGTGCCAGTAGTATCGGCGAGACCTACGAGCAGTACTTC. The chain joins TRBV19 to TRBJ2-7, with D uncertain. Germline assignment: CDR1 LNHDA and CDR2 SQIVND (reference sequence). The CDR3 contains 13 residues. V shed 3 bases and J shed 2 bases, with 8 bases lying between them.

The DNA for the CDR3 is TGTGCCAGCAGTTACTCGATGAGTACAACGGTCCAAGAGACCCAGTACTTC. Amino acids: CASSYSMSTTVQETQYF. The chain recombines TRBV6-5 with TRBJ2-5; D is uncertain. Germline V gives CDR1 MNHEY, CDR2 SVGAGI. The CDR3 contains 17 residues. The V gene lost 0 bases and the J gene lost 1 base, with 15 bases spanning the gap.